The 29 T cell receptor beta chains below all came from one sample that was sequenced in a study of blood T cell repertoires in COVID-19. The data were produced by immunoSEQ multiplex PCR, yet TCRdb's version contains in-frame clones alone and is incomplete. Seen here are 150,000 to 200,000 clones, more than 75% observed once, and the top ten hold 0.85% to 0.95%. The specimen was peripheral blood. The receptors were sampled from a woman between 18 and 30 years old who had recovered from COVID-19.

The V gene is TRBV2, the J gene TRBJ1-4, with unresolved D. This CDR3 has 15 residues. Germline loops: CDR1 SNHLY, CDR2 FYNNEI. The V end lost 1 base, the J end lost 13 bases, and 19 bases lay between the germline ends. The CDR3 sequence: CASSEGALSAGGLFF. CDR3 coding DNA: TGTGCCAGCAGTGAAGGGGCGCTTTCCGCGGGAGGACTGTTTTTT. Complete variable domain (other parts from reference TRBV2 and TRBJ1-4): EPEVTQTPSHQVTQMGQEVILRCVPISNHLYFYWYRQILGQKVEFLVSFYNNEISEKSEIFDDQFSVERPDGSNFTLKIRSTKLEDSAMYFCASSEGALSAGGLFFGSGTQLSVL.

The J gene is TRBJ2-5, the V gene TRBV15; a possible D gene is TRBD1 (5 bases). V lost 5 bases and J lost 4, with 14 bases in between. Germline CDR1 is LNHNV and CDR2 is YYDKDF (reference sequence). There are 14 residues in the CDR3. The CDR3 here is CATSPPGKGETQYF. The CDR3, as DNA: TGTGCCACCAGCCCACCAGGGAAAGGAGAGACCCAGTACTTC.

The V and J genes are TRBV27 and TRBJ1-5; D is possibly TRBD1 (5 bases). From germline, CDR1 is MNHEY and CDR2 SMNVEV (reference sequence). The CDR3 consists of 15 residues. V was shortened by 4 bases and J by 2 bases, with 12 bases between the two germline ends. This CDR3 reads CASSSRGYRNQPQHF. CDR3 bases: TGTGCCAGCAGTTCTCGGGGGTATCGCAATCAGCCCCAGCATTTT.

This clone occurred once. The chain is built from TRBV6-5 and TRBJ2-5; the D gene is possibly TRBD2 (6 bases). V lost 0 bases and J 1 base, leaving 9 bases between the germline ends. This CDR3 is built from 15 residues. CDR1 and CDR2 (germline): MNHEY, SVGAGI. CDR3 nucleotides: TGTGCCAGCAGTTACTCTACTAGCAGCCAAGAGACCCAGTACTTC. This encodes CASSYSTSSQETQYF.

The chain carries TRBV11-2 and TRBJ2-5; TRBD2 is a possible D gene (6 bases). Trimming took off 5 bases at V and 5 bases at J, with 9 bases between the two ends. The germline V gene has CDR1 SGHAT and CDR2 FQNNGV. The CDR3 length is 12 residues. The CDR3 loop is CASSHGGETQYF. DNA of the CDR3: TGTGCCAGCAGCCATGGGGGGGAGACCCAGTACTTC.

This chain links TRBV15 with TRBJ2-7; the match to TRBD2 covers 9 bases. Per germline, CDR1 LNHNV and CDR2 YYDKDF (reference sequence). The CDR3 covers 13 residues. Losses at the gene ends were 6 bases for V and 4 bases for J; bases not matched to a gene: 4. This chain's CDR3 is CATSVAGVYEQYF. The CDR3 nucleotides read TGTGCCACCAGTGTAGCGGGGGTGTACGAGCAGTACTTC.

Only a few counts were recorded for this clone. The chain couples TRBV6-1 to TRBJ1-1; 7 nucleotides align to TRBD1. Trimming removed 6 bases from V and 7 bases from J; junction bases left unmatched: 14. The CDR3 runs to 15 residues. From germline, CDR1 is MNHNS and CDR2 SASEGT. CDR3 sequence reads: CASSHSRDSAFEAFF. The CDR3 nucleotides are TGTGCCAGCAGCCACAGCCGGGACAGTGCCTTTGAAGCTTTCTTT.

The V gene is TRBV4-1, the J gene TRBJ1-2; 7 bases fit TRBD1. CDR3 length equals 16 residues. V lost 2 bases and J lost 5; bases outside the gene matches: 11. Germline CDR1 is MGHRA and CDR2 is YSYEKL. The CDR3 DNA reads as TGCGCCAGCAGCCAACCCAGCTCCGGGACAGCGTATGGCTACACCTTC. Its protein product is CASSQPSSGTAYGYTF.

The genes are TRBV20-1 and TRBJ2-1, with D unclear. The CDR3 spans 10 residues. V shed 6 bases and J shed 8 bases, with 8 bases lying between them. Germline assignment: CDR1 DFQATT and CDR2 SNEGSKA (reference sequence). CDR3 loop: CSAGVHEQFF. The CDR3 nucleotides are TGCAGTGCCGGAGTCCATGAGCAGTTCTTC.

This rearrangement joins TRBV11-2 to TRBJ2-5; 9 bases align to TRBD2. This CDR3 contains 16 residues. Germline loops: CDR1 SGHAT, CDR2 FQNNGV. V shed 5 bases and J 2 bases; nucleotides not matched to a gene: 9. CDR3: CASSPRVAGVQETQYF. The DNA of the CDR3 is TGTGCCAGCAGCCCCCGGGTAGCGGGGGTACAAGAGACCCAGTACTTC.

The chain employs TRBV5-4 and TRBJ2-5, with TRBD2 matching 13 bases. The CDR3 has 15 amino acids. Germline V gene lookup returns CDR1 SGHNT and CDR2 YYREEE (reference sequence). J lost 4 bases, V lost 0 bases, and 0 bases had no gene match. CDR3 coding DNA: TGTGCCAGCAGCTTGGGACTAGCGGGGGGAGAGACCCAGTACTTC. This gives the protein CASSLGLAGGETQYF.

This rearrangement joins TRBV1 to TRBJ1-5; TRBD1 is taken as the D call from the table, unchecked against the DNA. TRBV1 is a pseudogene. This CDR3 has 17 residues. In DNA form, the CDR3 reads TGCACCAGCAGCCAAGGTTCCTGTGACAGGGTATTTCAGCCCCAGCATTTT. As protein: CTSSQGSCDRVFQPQHF.

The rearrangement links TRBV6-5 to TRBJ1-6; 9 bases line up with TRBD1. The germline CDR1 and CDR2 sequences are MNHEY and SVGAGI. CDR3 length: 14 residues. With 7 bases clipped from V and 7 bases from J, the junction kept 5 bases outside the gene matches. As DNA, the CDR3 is TGTGCCAGCAAGAGGGACAGGGCAAATTCACCCCTCCACTTT. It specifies CASKRDRANSPLHF.

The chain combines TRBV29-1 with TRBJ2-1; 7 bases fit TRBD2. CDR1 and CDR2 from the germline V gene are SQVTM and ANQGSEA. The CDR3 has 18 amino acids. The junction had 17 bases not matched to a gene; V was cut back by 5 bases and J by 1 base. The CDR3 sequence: CSVNKKRGLGRSYNEQFF. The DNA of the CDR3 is TGCAGCGTTAATAAAAAACGAGGACTAGGTCGTTCCTACAATGAGCAGTTCTTC.

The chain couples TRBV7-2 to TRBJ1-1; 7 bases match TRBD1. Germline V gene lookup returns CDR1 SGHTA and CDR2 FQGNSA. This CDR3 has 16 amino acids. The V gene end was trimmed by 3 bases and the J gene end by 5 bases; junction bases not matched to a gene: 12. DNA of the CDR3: TGTGCCAGCAGCTTGCGGGACAGACCTGAGTGGACTGAAGCTTTCTTT. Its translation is CASSLRDRPEWTEAFF.

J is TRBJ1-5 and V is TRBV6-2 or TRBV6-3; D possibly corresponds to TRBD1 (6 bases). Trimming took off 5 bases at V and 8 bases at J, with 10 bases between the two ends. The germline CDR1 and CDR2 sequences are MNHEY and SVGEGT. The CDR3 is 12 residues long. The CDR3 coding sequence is TGTGCCAGCAGTCGATGGGACAAGCCCCAGCATTTT. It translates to CASSRWDKPQHF.

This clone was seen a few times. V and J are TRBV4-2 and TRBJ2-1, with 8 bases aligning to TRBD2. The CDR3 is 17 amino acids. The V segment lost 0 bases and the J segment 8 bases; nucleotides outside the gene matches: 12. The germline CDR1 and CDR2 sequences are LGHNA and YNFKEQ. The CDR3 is CASSQDLAGGSLDEQFF. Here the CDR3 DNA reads TGTGCCAGCAGCCAAGATCTGGCGGGAGGCTCATTGGATGAGCAGTTCTTC.

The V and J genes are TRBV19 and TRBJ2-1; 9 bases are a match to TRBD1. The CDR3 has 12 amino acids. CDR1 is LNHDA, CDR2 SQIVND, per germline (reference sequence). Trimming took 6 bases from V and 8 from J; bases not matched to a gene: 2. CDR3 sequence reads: CASRQGAYEQFF. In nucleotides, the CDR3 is TGTGCCAGTAGACAGGGGGCTTATGAGCAGTTCTTC.

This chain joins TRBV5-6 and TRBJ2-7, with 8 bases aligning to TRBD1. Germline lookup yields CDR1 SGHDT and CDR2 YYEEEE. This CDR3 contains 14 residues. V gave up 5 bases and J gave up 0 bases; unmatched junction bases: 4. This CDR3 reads CASRDGQGSYEQYV. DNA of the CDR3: TGTGCCAGCAGAGACGGACAGGGCTCCTACGAGCAGTACGTC.

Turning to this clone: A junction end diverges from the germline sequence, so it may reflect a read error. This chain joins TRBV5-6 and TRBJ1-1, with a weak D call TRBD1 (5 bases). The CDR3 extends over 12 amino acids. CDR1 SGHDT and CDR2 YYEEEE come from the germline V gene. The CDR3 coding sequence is TGTGCCAGCAGCTTCGAAGGGGCGTCGTGGATCTTT. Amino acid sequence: CASSFEGASWIF.

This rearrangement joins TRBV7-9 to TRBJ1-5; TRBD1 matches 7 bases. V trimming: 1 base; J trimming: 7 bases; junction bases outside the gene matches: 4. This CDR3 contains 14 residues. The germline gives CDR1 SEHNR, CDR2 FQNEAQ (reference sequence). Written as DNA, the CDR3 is TGTGCCAGCAGCTTAGAAGGGGGCGGACAGCCCCAGCATTTT. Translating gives CASSLEGGGQPQHF.

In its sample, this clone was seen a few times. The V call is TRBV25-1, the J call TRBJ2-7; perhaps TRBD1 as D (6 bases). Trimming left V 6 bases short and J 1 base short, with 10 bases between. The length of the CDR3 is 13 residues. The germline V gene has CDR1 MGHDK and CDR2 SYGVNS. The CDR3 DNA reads TGTGCCAGCAGCCAAGGGGGTTCCTACGAGCAGTACTTC. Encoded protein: CASSQGGSYEQYF.

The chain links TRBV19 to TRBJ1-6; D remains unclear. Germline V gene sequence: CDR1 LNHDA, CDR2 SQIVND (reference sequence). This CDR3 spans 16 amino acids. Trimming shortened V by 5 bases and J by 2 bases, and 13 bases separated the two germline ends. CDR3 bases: TGTGCCAGTAGTCCGACTAAGGGTGCCTATAATTCACCCCTCCACTTT. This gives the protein CASSPTKGAYNSPLHF.

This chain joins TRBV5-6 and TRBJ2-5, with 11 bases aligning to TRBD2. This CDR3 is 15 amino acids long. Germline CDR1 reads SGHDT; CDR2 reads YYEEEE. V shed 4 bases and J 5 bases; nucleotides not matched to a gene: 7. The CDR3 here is CASSLYSSGGETQYF. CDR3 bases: TGTGCCAGCAGCCTGTATTCTAGCGGGGGGGAGACCCAGTACTTC.

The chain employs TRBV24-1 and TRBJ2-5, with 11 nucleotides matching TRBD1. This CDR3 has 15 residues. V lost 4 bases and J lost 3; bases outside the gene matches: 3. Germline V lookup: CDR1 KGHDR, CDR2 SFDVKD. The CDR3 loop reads CATSDRGQGEETQYF. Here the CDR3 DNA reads TGTGCCACCAGTGACCGGGGACAGGGGGAAGAGACCCAGTACTTC.

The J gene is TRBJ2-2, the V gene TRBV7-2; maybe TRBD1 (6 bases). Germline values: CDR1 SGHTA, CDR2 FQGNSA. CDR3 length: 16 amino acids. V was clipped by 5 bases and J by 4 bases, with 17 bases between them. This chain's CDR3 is CASSHPPGRGTGELFF. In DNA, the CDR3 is TGTGCCAGCAGCCACCCGCCCGGCAGGGGCACCGGGGAGCTGTTTTTT.

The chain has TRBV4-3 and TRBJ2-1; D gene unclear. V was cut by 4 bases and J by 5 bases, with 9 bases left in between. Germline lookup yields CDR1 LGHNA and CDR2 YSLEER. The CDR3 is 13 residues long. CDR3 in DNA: TGCGCCAGCAGCCGCGCGGATAACAATGAGCAGTTCTTC. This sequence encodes CASSRADNNEQFF.

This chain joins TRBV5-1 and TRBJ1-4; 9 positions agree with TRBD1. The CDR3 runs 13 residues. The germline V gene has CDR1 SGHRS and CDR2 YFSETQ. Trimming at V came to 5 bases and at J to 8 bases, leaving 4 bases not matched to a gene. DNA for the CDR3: TGCGCCAGCAGACGGACAGGGGACGAAAAACTGTTTTTT. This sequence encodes CASRRTGDEKLFF.

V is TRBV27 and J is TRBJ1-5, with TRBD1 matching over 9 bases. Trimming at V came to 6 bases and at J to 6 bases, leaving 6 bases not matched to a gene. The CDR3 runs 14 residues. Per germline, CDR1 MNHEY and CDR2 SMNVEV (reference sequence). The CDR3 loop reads CASSRGTGTQPQHF. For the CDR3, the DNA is TGTGCCAGCAGCCGAGGGACAGGGACTCAGCCCCAGCATTTT.